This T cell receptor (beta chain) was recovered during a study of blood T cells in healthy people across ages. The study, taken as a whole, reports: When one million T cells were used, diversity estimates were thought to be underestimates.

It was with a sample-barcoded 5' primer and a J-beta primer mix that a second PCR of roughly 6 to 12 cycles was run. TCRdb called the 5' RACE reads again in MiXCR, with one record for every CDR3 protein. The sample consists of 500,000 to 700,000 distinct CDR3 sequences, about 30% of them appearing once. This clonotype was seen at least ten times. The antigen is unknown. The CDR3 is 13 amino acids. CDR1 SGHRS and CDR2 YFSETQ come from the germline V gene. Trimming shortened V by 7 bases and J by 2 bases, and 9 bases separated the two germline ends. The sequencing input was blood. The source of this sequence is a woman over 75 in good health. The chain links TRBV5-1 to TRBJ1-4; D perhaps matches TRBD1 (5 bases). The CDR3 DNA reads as TGCGCCAGCTCAGGGTTGACTAATGAAAAACTGTTTTTT. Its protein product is CASSGLTNEKLFF.